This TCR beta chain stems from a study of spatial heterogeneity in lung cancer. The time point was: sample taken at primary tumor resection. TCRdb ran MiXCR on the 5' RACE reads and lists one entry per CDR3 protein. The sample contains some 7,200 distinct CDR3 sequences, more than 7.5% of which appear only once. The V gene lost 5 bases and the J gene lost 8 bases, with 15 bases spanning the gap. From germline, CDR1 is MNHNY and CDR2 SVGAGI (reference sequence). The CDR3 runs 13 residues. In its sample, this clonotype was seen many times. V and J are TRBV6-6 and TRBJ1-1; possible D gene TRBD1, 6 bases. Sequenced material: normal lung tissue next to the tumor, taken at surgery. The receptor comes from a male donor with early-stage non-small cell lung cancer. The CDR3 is CASSHGLGGEAFF. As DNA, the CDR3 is TGTGCCAGCAGTCATGGACTAGGGGGGGAAGCTTTCTTT.